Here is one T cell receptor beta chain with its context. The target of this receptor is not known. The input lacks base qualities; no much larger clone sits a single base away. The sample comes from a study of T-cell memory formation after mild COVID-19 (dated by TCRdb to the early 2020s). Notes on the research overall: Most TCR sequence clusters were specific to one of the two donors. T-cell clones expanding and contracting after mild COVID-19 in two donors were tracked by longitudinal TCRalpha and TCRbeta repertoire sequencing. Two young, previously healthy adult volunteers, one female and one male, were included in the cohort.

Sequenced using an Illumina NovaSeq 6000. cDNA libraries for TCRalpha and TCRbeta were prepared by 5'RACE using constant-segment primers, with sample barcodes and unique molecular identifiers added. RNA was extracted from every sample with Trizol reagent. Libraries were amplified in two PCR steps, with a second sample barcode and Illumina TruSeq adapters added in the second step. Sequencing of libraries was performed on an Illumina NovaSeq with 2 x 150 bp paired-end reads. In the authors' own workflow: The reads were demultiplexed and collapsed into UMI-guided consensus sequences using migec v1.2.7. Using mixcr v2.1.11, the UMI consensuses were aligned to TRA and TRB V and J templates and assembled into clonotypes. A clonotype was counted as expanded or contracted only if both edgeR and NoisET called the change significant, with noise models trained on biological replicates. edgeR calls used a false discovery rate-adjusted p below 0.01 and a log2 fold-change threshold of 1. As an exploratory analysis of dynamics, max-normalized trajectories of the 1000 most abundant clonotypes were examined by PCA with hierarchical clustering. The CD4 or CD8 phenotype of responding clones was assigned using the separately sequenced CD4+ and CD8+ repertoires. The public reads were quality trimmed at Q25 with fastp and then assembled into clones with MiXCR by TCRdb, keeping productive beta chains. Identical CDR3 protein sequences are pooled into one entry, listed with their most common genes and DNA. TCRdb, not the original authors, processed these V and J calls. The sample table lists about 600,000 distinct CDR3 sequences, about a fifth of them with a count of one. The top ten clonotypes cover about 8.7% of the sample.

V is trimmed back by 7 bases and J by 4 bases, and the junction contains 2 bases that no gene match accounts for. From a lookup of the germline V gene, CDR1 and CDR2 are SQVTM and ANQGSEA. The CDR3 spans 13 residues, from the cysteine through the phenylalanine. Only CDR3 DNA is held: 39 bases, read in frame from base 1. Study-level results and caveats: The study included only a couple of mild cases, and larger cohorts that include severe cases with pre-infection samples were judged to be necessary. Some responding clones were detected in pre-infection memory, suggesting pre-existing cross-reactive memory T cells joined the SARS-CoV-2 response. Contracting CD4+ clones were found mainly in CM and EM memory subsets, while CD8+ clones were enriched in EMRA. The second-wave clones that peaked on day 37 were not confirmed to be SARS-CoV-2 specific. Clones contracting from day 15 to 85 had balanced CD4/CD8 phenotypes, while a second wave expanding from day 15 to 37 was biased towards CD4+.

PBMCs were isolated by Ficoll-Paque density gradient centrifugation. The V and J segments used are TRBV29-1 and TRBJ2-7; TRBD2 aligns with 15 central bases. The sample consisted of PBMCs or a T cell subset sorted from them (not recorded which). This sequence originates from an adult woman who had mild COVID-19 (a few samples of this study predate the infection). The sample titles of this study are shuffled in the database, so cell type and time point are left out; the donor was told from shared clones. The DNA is TGCAGCGCTGGGACTAGCGGGAGGTACGAGCAGTACTTC. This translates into CSAGTSGRYEQYF.